This passage covers 14 T cell receptor beta chains from one sample sequenced in a study of early T cells in non-severe SARS-CoV-2 infection. TCRdb ran MiXCR on the 5' RACE reads and lists one entry per CDR3 protein. This table holds just under 65,000 distinct CDR3 sequences, roughly 9% found once. The sequences come from whole blood, collected at baseline. The source of these receptors is an adult who was a healthcare worker with PCR-confirmed SARS-CoV-2 infection or an uninfected control (not recorded which).

This clonotype was counted only a few times. The CDR3 does not end in the conserved phenylalanine or tryptophan, so this is likely a read error. No DNA is shown, since the ends of the CDR3 on it are uncertain; the CDR3 is the one TCRdb lists. The V gene is TRBV3-1, the J gene TRBJ2-7; the DNA was not compared with TRBD2, the D call given in the table. The CDR3 sequence runs 12 residues, both termini included. Germline V gives CDR1 LGHDT, CDR2 YNNKEL (reference sequence). The CDR3 protein is CASSQGTSGRLP.

V usage is TRBV6-6 and J usage is TRBJ1-1, with D possibly matching TRBD1 (6 bases). This CDR3 has 11 residues. Trimming cost V 6 bases and J 12 bases, with 14 bases left between them. CDR1 MNHNY and CDR2 SVGAGI come from the germline V gene (reference sequence). This CDR3 is CASRWTGTTFF. The CDR3 DNA follows: TGTGCCAGCAGGTGGACCGGGACAACTTTCTTT.

The chain is built from TRBV18 and TRBJ2-3; 13 nucleotides match TRBD2. This CDR3 is built from 15 residues. Germline-derived CDR1 and CDR2 are KGHSH and LQKENI. J lost 8 bases, V lost 3 bases, and 5 bases had no gene match. CDR3 coding DNA: TGTGCCAGCTCACCCGGACTAGCGGGAGAGGGTACGCAGTATTTT. Residues: CASSPGLAGEGTQYF.

This chain joins TRBV11-2 and TRBJ2-1; D is unclear. The V and J ends lost 0 bases and 8 bases respectively, with 11 bases between them. This CDR3 comprises 14 residues. Looked up from germline, CDR1 is SGHAT and CDR2 is FQNNGV. As DNA, the CDR3 is TGTGCCAGCAGCTTAGATGACGGTTTAGATGAGCAGTTCTTC. The encoded protein is CASSLDDGLDEQFF.

The CDR3 sequence is CASSPSGSGNQPQHF. The CDR3 nucleotides are TGTGCCAGCTCACCCTCAGGGTCGGGCAATCAGCCCCAGCATTTT. This chain uses TRBV18 with TRBJ1-5; a weak D match, TRBD1 (5 bases). The V and J ends lost 3 bases and 2 bases respectively, with 11 bases between them. The CDR3 has 15 residues. Germline CDR1 and CDR2: KGHSH and LQKENI.

Here the CDR3 reads CASSLIWQGGQPQHF. The CDR3 region has the DNA TGCGCCAGCAGCCTAATCTGGCAGGGAGGCCAGCCCCAGCATTTT. The chain carries TRBV4-1 and TRBJ1-5; tentatively, D is TRBD1 (5 bases). Germline V lookup: CDR1 MGHRA, CDR2 YSYEKL. This CDR3 is built from 15 residues. Trimming took off 4 bases at V and 7 bases at J, with 17 bases between the two ends.

This clonotype was detected a few times. The chain has TRBV7-2 and TRBJ2-1; D gene unclear. Trimming shortened V by 5 bases and J by 10 bases, and 15 bases separated the two germline ends. Germline loops: CDR1 SGHTA, CDR2 FQGNSA. The length of the CDR3 is 13 residues. The CDR3 sequence is CASSRPETGEQFF. The CDR3 DNA follows: TGTGCCAGCAGCCGCCCCGAAACTGGCGAGCAGTTCTTC.

The genes are TRBV20-1 and TRBJ1-2; TRBD1 agrees at 8 bases. The CDR3 contains 13 residues. J was trimmed by 8 bases and V by 0 bases; bases with no gene match: 5. The germline gives CDR1 DFQATT, CDR2 SNEGSKA (reference sequence). CDR3 region: CSARDQGAGGYTF. In nucleotides, the CDR3 is TGCAGTGCTAGAGATCAGGGGGCTGGAGGCTACACCTTC.

This clonotype was seen many times. This rearrangement joins TRBV19 to TRBJ2-3, with D tentatively TRBD1 or TRBD2 (5 bases each). Deletions cut 3 bases from V and 9 bases from J, with 16 bases between. The CDR3 has 14 residues. Germline V gene lookup returns CDR1 LNHDA and CDR2 SQIVND (reference sequence). The CDR3 DNA reads TGTGCCAGTAGTATGAACGGACCCGGGGACACGCAGTATTTT. It codes for CASSMNGPGDTQYF.

This clonotype has ten or more counts. This chain uses TRBV4-2 with TRBJ2-3, with 8 bases that match TRBD2. The trim removed 4 bases at V and 1 base at J, leaving 7 bases unmatched. This CDR3 region has 16 residues. Germline CDR1 reads LGHNA; CDR2 reads YNFKEQ. In nucleotides, the CDR3 is TGTGCCAGCAGCCCTCAAGCGGGAGCCCGCACAGATACGCAGTATTTT. Its protein product is CASSPQAGARTDTQYF.

This clonotype was found a few times. J is TRBJ1-2 and V is TRBV10-3; D is perhaps TRBD1 (5 bases). V gave up 5 bases and J gave up 2 bases, with 9 bases separating them. Germline CDR1 is ENHRY and CDR2 is SYGVKD. This CDR3 contains 13 residues. CDR3 nucleotides: TGTGCCATCAGTCCGACAGAAAACTATGGCTACACCTTC. It codes for CAISPTENYGYTF.

As regards this clonotype: An end of the junction does not agree with germline; a read error may underlie this. The genes are TRBV16 and TRBJ1-3; unclear D gene. This CDR3 is 8 amino acids long. Germline loops: CDR1 KGHSY, CDR2 FQNENV. The DNA for the CDR3 is TGTGCCAGCAGCCGCCCGGATTTT. Its protein product is CASSRPDF. The variable domain in full, completed from reference TRBV16 and TRBJ1-3, reads GEEVAQTPKHLVRGEGQKAKLYCAPIKGHSYVFWYQQVLKNEFKFLISFQNENVFDETGMPKERFSAKCLPNSPCSLEIQATKLEDSAVYFCASSRPDFGEGSWLTVV.

This clonotype was recorded many times. The rearrangement links TRBV18 to TRBJ2-7, with 7 positions matching TRBD2. The CDR3 is 12 residues long. With 3 bases clipped from V and 6 bases from J, the junction kept 2 bases outside the gene matches. CDR1 KGHSH and CDR2 LQKENI come from the germline V gene. This CDR3 reads CASSPAGVEQYF. In nucleotides, the CDR3 is TGTGCCAGCTCACCCGCGGGGGTCGAGCAGTACTTC.

This clonotype was seen many times. The chain couples TRBV20-1 to TRBJ2-3; D not resolved. V lost 0 bases to trimming and J lost 0 bases, with 13 bases between them. CDR3 length: 16 residues. Germline V gene data show CDR1 as DFQATT and CDR2 as SNEGSKA (reference sequence). Written as DNA, the CDR3 is TGCAGTGCTAGAGATAACTCCCTCCGTAGCACAGATACGCAGTATTTT. This sequence encodes CSARDNSLRSTDTQYF.